This T cell receptor (beta chain) was retrieved from a study of human T cells and chemical hapten exposure. Study-wide background: Mostly female, the patients presented with alopecia areata, totalis or universalis.

Time point given: patch test 2, 6 weeks after DPC sensitization. Treatment meaning: therapeutic diphenylcyclopropenone sensitization with weekly scalp DPC. Points from the study as a whole: TCRs above 1 in 1000 frequency stayed constant with DPC sensitization.

This clonotype was counted at least ten times. No antigen is known for it. Single cDNA molecules in the library carried unique molecular identifiers attached during preparation. In TCRdb, the RACE reads were re-called with MiXCR into one record per CDR3 protein. The repertoire holds 360,000 or so distinct CDR3 sequences, with more than 5% as singletons. This TCR derives from a woman younger than 35 with alopecia areata. Some clones in this sample may be carry-over from other donors' samples. The material was whole blood, obtained in connection with sensitization to the hapten diphenylcyclopropenone (DPC).

The chain's CDR3 is CASSLGRSGLFF. In nucleotides, the CDR3 is TGTGCCAGCAGTTTGGGCAGATCCGGACTGTTTTTT. The chain has TRBV6-2 or TRBV6-3 and TRBJ1-4; no reliable D call. The ends were cut back, 4 bases at V and 13 bases at J, with 13 bases in the middle. This CDR3 spans 12 amino acids. CDR1 and CDR2 (germline): MNHEY, SVGEGT.